Shown below are 25 T cell receptor beta chains from a single sample sequenced in a study of blood T cells in healthy people across ages. A second 7 to 11 cycle PCR used barcoded and J-beta primers. In TCRdb, the 5' RACE reads were re-called with MiXCR into one record per CDR3 protein. The table has about 700,000 distinct CDR3 sequences, roughly 32% seen once. Specimen: blood. These TCRs come from a woman of 80 years or more in good health.

The CDR3 reads CASRTGGGPGANVLTF. The DNA for the CDR3 is TGTGCCAGTAGGACTGGAGGGGGGCCCGGGGCCAACGTCCTGACTTTC. J is TRBJ2-6 and V is TRBV19, with D possibly being TRBD1 or TRBD2 (6 bases each). Germline CDR1 and CDR2: LNHDA and SQIVND (reference sequence). V was shortened by 6 bases and J by 4 bases, with 16 bases between the two germline ends. The CDR3 is 16 amino acids.

In this sample, this clonotype turned up a few times. This may come from a read error, since a much larger clone is one base off. The chain joins TRBV20-1 to TRBJ2-7; D may match TRBD1 or TRBD2 (5 bases each). The V end was cut by 6 bases, the J end by 0 bases, with 18 bases between. Germline V CDR1 and CDR2: DFQATT, SNEGSKA (reference sequence). This CDR3 is 15 amino acids long. CDR3 residues: CSARPGADSSYEQYF. The CDR3 DNA sequence: TGCAGTGCCAGACCCGGGGCGGATAGCTCCTACGAGCAGTACTTC.

This clonotype was seen at least ten times. The V and J genes are TRBV5-1 and TRBJ1-4; 9 nucleotides align to TRBD1. Looked up from germline, CDR1 is SGHRS and CDR2 is YFSETQ. This CDR3 is 15 amino acids long. V was clipped by 0 bases and J by 5 bases; unmatched bases: 2. The CDR3 here is CASSLAGTGNEKLFF. In DNA form, the CDR3 reads TGCGCCAGCAGCTTGGCTGGGACAGGGAATGAAAAACTGTTTTTT. Drawing the rest from reference TRBV5-1 and TRBJ1-4, the complete variable domain is KAGVTQTPRYLIKTRGQQVTLSCSPISGHRSVSWYQQTPGQGLQFLFEYFSETQRNKGNFPGRFSGRQFSNSRSEMNVSTLELGDSALYLCASSLAGTGNEKLFFGSGTQLSVL.

This clonotype was observed many times. The CDR3 DNA sequence: TGTGCCAGCAGACTCAGAAGTAGGGAAAAACTGTTTTTT. As protein: CASRLRSREKLFF. This chain joins TRBV12-3 or TRBV12-4 and TRBJ1-4; D remains unclear. The CDR3 has 13 residues. The V and J ends lost 6 bases and 8 bases respectively, with 13 bases between them.

In this sample, this clonotype turned up many times. The V call is TRBV3-1, the J call TRBJ2-1; TRBD1 agrees at 7 bases. In germline, CDR1 is LGHDT, CDR2 YNNKEL (reference sequence). Germline trimming cut 1 base from V and 6 bases from J; bases unmatched to any gene: 3. The CDR3 extends over 14 amino acids. The CDR3 reads CASSQVSGGNEQFF. The CDR3, as DNA: TGTGCCAGCAGCCAAGTTTCAGGGGGCAATGAGCAGTTCTTC.

A remark on this clonotype: A much larger clone sits a single nucleotide away, making a read error possible. This chain joins TRBV5-1 and TRBJ2-1; D possibly matches TRBD1 or TRBD2 (5 bases each). Germline lookup yields CDR1 SGHRS and CDR2 YFSETQ. The CDR3 extends over 13 amino acids. The CDR3 is CANSPRTGPEQFF. The CDR3 nucleotides are TGCGCCAACAGCCCCCGGACGGGACCTGAGCAGTTCTTC.

This clonotype has at least ten counts. This sequence joins TRBV5-1 and TRBJ1-1; D ambiguous. V dropped 5 bases and J dropped 1 base, with 6 bases sitting between them. The CDR3 totals 12 residues. The germline CDR1 and CDR2 sequences are SGHRS and YFSETQ. CDR3 coding DNA: TGCGCCAGCAGGACTGGGAACACTGAAGCTTTCTTT. It is translated as CASRTGNTEAFF.

With respect to this clonotype: The junction departs from germline at one end; a sequencing error may be responsible. This rearrangement joins TRBV5-8 to TRBJ2-4, with D maybe TRBD2 (7 bases). The germline CDR1 and CDR2 sequences are SGHTS and YDEGEE. The CDR3 is made up of 12 amino acids. CDR3 loop: CASTLEGGTEDF. The DNA for the CDR3 is TGTGCCAGCACCCTGGAGGGGGGGACGGAGGACTTC.

In the case of this clonotype: Just one base apart from a much larger clone, this may be a read error. This chain uses TRBV4-2 with TRBJ2-7; D remains unclear. This CDR3 contains 14 residues. Germline CDR1 LGHNA, CDR2 YNFKEQ. The V end lost 1 base, the J end lost 6 bases, and 13 bases lay between the germline ends. This CDR3 reads CASSQALGSCEQYF. CDR3 nucleotides: TGTGCCAGCAGCCAAGCTTTAGGAAGCTGCGAGCAGTACTTC.

The chain recombines TRBV9 with TRBJ2-1; possible D gene TRBD1, 6 bases. The J call may be wrong; the DNA end is better matched by TRBJ2-7. Germline assignment: CDR1 SGDLS and CDR2 YYNGEE. The CDR3 has 15 residues. In DNA, the CDR3 is TGTGCCAGCAGTACAACAGGGTTCTCCTACAATGAGCAGTACTTC. Its translation: CASSTTGFSYNEQYF.

V usage is TRBV12-3 or TRBV12-4 and J usage is TRBJ2-1; D not resolved. There are 13 residues in the CDR3. V was clipped by 5 bases and J by 4 bases, with 9 bases between them. In DNA, the CDR3 is TGTGCCAGCAGTGTGGACGAATACAATGAGCAGTTCTTC. Translated: CASSVDEYNEQFF.

This clonotype has at least ten counts. This sequence joins TRBV6-1 and TRBJ2-1; 7 positions match TRBD1. The CDR3 is 15 residues long. Germline values: CDR1 MNHNS, CDR2 SASEGT. The junction had 3 bases not matched to a gene; V was cut back by 4 bases and J by 0 bases. The CDR3, as DNA: TGTGCCAGCAGTGTACAGGGGAACTCCTACAATGAGCAGTTCTTC. It encodes CASSVQGNSYNEQFF.

A few counts support this clonotype. J is TRBJ1-6 and V is TRBV20-1, with 7 bases that match TRBD1. The CDR3 totals 20 residues. In germline, CDR1 is DFQATT, CDR2 SNEGSKA (reference sequence). After removal of 0 bases from V and 3 bases from J, the junction contained 17 bases not matched to a gene. The CDR3 region is CSAREERDSRVPYYNSPLHF. CDR3 in DNA: TGCAGTGCTAGAGAGGAAAGGGACAGCCGAGTCCCCTACTATAATTCACCCCTCCACTTT.

The chain has TRBV9 and TRBJ2-1; perhaps TRBD1 as D (6 bases). Germline CDR1 reads SGDLS; CDR2 reads YYNGEE. This CDR3 is 16 amino acids long. V shed 4 bases and J shed 0 bases, with 14 bases lying between them. This CDR3 is CASSLGQLSSYNEQFF. DNA for the CDR3: TGTGCCAGCAGCCTCGGACAGCTTAGCTCCTACAATGAGCAGTTCTTC.

The chain is built from TRBV2 and TRBJ2-1; TRBD2 aligns across 8 bases. The CDR3 has 13 residues. V shed 8 bases and J 4 bases; nucleotides not matched to a gene: 4. Germline V gene lookup returns CDR1 SNHLY and CDR2 FYNNEI. The DNA of the CDR3 is TGTGCCAGCGCGGGGGGTTTATACAATGAGCAGTTCTTC. It specifies CASAGGLYNEQFF.

The table lists this clonotype with many counts. The chain is built from TRBV9 and TRBJ2-7; maybe TRBD1 (7 bases). The germline CDR1 and CDR2 sequences are SGDLS and YYNGEE. V lost 3 bases, J lost 3 bases, and 13 bases lay in between. This CDR3 has 14 amino acids. The CDR3 region has the DNA TGTGCCAGCAGCGCCGGGACAGCGGGCTACGAGCAGTACTTC. Translated: CASSAGTAGYEQYF.

There are many counts of this clonotype. The J gene is TRBJ1-1, the V gene TRBV5-1; D remains unclear. V shed 0 bases and J shed 5 bases, with 11 bases lying between them. The CDR3 contains 14 residues. Per germline, CDR1 SGHRS and CDR2 YFSETQ. Here the CDR3 DNA reads TGCGCCAGCAGCTTGGTACCCGCGGAAACTGAAGCTTTCTTT. Protein product: CASSLVPAETEAFF.

The table lists this clonotype with many counts. This sequence joins TRBV6-5 and TRBJ1-2, with TRBD1 matching over 7 bases. Germline V lookup: CDR1 MNHEY, CDR2 SVGAGI. The CDR3 is 15 amino acids. V lost 7 bases and J lost 4; bases outside the gene matches: 12. The CDR3 loop is CASTLNPQGSYGYTF. The CDR3 DNA reads as TGTGCCAGCACCCTCAATCCACAGGGGTCCTATGGCTACACCTTC.

This chain links TRBV29-1 with TRBJ1-2, with TRBD1 matching 9 bases. The CDR3 loop spans 12 amino acids. J gave up 6 bases and V 7 bases, and 6 bases lay outside the gene matches. Germline values: CDR1 SQVTM, CDR2 ANQGSEA. CDR3 loop: CSAQGAEDGYTF. The CDR3 DNA follows: TGCAGCGCACAGGGGGCCGAGGATGGCTACACCTTC. Based on the CDR3 plus reference TRBV29-1 and TRBJ1-2, the full variable domain is SAVISQKPSRDICQRGTSLTIQCQVDSQVTMMFWYRQQPGQSLTLIATANQGSEATYESGFVIDKFPISRPNLTFSTLTVSNMSPEDSSIYLCSAQGAEDGYTFGSGTRLTVV.

As for this clonotype: This may stem from a read error, because a much larger clone lies one nucleotide away. J is TRBJ2-1 and V is TRBV7-8, with TRBD1 as a possible D gene (5 bases). The closer fit of TRBJ2-7 to the DNA end suggests the J call may be wrong. Germline CDR1 and CDR2: SGHVS and FQNEAQ. The CDR3 has 16 amino acids. CDR3 bases: TGTGCCAGCAGCCCGTGGGGCAGGAGCTCCTACAATGAGCAGTACTTC. Protein: CASSPWGRSSYNEQYF.

This clonotype was picked up one time. Given a much more abundant clone one base away, this may be a read error. The chain uses TRBV6-5 and TRBJ2-5, with TRBD1 matching over 8 bases. The J call is in doubt because the DNA end fits TRBJ2-7 better. The germline V gene has CDR1 MNHEY and CDR2 SVGAGI. The CDR3 consists of 13 residues. For the CDR3, the DNA is TGTGCCGCCCGGGCAGGGGGCTGCGACGAGCAGTACTTC. It encodes CAARAGGCDEQYF.

This clonotype was detected many times. In DNA, the CDR3 is TGCAGTGCCATTTTAGCGGGGGGGTACACAGATACGCAGTACACAGATACGCAGTATTTT. Translation gives CSAILAGGYTDTQYTDTQYF. The chain joins TRBV20-1 to TRBJ2-3, with 11 bases lining up with TRBD2. The V gene end was trimmed by 6 bases and the J gene end by 2 bases; junction bases not matched to a gene: 22. CDR1 and CDR2 (germline): DFQATT, SNEGSKA (reference sequence). The CDR3 has 20 amino acids.

The CDR3 region is CASSHLPGLTTDTQYF. The CDR3 nucleotides are TGTGCCAGCAGCCACTTACCGGGACTAACAACAGATACGCAGTATTTT. This chain connects TRBV11-2 to TRBJ2-3; 7 positions agree with TRBD2. Germline assignment: CDR1 SGHAT and CDR2 FQNNGV. The V and J ends lost 5 bases and 3 bases, in that order; junction bases with no gene match: 11. The CDR3 length is 16 residues.

This clonotype showed up just a few times. V is TRBV9 and J is TRBJ2-3; 9 bases line up with TRBD1. The CDR3 has 16 residues. Germline V gene sequence: CDR1 SGDLS, CDR2 YYNGEE. The V gene end was trimmed by 4 bases and the J gene end by 5 bases; junction bases not matched to a gene: 11. The CDR3 DNA is TGTGCCAGCAGCTCTTCGGGACAGGGAGGCCTAGATACGCAGTATTTT. Translation: CASSSSGQGGLDTQYF.

This clonotype appeared a few times. V usage is TRBV6-1 and J usage is TRBJ1-4; TRBD1 might be the D (6 bases). The CDR3 length is 14 residues. Trimming shortened V by 6 bases and J by 8 bases, and 16 bases separated the two germline ends. Germline V gives CDR1 MNHNS, CDR2 SASEGT. The CDR3 is CASSPQGIGEKLFF. Here the CDR3 DNA reads TGTGCCAGCAGCCCGCAGGGGATTGGAGAAAAACTGTTTTTT.